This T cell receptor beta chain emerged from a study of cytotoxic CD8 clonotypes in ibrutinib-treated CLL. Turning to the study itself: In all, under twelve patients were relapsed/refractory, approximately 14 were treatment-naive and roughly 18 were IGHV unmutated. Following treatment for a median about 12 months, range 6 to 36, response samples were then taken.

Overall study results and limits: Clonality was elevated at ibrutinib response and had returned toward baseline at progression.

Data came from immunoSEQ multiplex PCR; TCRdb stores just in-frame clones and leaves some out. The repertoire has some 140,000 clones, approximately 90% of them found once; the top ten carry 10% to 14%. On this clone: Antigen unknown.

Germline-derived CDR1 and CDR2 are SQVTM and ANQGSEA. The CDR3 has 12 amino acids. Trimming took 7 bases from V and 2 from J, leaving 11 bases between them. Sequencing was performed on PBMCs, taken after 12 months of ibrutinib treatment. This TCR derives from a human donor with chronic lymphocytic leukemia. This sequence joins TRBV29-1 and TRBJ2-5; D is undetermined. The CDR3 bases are TGCAGCGCCGCCCCGGCTCAAGAGACCCAGTACTTC. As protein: CSAAPAQETQYF.